The sample holds a few counts of the clone carrying this T cell receptor beta chain. The antigen is unknown. The record originates from a study of cytomegalovirus exposure and HLA in healthy donors. The study's findings and limits: The classifier was said to identify cytomegalovirus status with high specificity and sensitivity. DRB1 showed the most TCR associations and HLA-C the fewest in a later analysis, as rates varied by HLA locus.

Germline loops: CDR1 MNHNS, CDR2 SASEGT. V lost 4 bases to trimming and J lost 6 bases; unmatched junction nucleotides: 12. There are 17 residues in the CDR3. PCR was performed using 60 Vbeta and 13 Jbeta primers. The repertoire was sequenced with immunoSEQ multiplex PCR; TCRdb's copy has only in-frame clones and lacks some. The sample lists 100,000 to 150,000 clones; over 9.5% were seen once. The specimen sequenced was PBMCs. The TCR originated in a woman aged 18-29 years in good health and CMV-seropositive. The chain combines TRBV6-1 with TRBJ2-1; 10 bases line up with TRBD2. CDR3 in amino acids: CASSVASRGLALNEQFF. In DNA, the CDR3 is TGTGCCAGCAGTGTGGCCTCCAGGGGACTAGCGCTCAATGAGCAGTTCTTC.